A single sample is the source of the 20 T cell receptor beta chains below, sequenced in a study of T-cell reconstitution after alpha-beta-depleted transplantation in children. Unique molecular identifiers were used in preparing the TCRbeta library. TCRdb analysed the PCR reads with MiXCR anew, one entry per CDR3 protein. The sample holds about 600,000 distinct CDR3 sequences, more than 20% seen once. Specimen: PBMCs, mostly from graft donor cells, collected 360 days after TCRalphabeta/CD19-depleted stem cell transplant. The receptor set was obtained from a boy in the first two years of life who had a stem cell transplant for acute myeloid leukemia, so the T cells may come from the graft donor.

This clonotype was seen many times. The chain has TRBV10-2 and TRBJ2-3, with D uncertain. The CDR3 contains 13 residues. Germline V gene sequence: CDR1 WSHSY, CDR2 SAAADI. V was shortened by 3 bases and J by 2 bases, with 6 bases between the two germline ends. The CDR3 protein is CASSDEYTDTQYF. Written as DNA, the CDR3 is TGCGCCAGCAGTGATGAGTACACAGATACGCAGTATTTT.

The chain is built from TRBV4-1 and TRBJ2-1, with TRBD1 identical over 8 bases. The V and J ends lost 1 base and 9 bases, in that order; junction bases with no gene match: 8. Germline CDR1 reads MGHRA; CDR2 reads YSYEKL. The CDR3 has 15 amino acids. The CDR3 spells CASSQVRTGKTEQFF. CDR3 DNA sequence: TGCGCCAGCAGCCAAGTGCGGACAGGGAAGACTGAGCAGTTCTTC.

In its sample, this clonotype was seen many times. This chain links TRBV9 with TRBJ2-3, with D possibly TRBD1 on 5 matching bases. CDR3 length: 12 residues. With 4 bases removed from V and 9 bases from J, the gap between germline ends came to 12 bases. Germline loops: CDR1 SGDLS, CDR2 YYNGEE. CDR3 region: CASSMTDETQYF. CDR3 coding DNA: TGTGCCAGCAGCATGACAGATGAGACGCAGTATTTT.

This chain links TRBV20-1 with TRBJ2-3, with D maybe TRBD2 (6 bases). V gave up 6 bases and J gave up 3 bases, with 16 bases separating them. Per the germline V gene, CDR1 is DFQATT and CDR2 is SNEGSKA (reference sequence). The CDR3 is 14 residues long. The CDR3 protein is CSARDSRGTDTQYF. The CDR3 DNA follows: TGCAGTGCGAGGGACTCTCGGGGGACAGATACGCAGTATTTT.

The rearrangement uses TRBV7-6 and TRBJ2-1; TRBD1 or TRBD2 may be the D gene (5 bases each). V gave up 5 bases and J gave up 4 bases, with 9 bases separating them. The CDR3 spans 13 residues. Germline V lookup: CDR1 SGHVS, CDR2 FNYEAQ. The CDR3 nucleotides are TGTGCCAGCAGCACCGAGGGGTACAATGAGCAGTTCTTC. Translated, it gives CASSTEGYNEQFF.

The J gene is TRBJ1-2, the V gene TRBV29-1; D uncertain. CDR1 is SQVTM, CDR2 ANQGSEA, per germline. With 6 bases removed from V and 8 bases from J, the gap between germline ends came to 13 bases. The CDR3 loop spans 11 amino acids. DNA of the CDR3: TGCAGCGTGTTTTGGGTGAGAGGCTACACCTTC. This translates into CSVFWVRGYTF.

This clonotype has just a few counts. The chain employs TRBV15 and TRBJ1-3; D not certain. The length of the CDR3 is 16 residues. V was shortened by 1 base and J by 3 bases, with 13 bases between the two germline ends. The V gene's germline CDR1 is LNHNV and CDR2 YYDKDF (reference sequence). CDR3 residues: CATSRAGPNGGNTIYF. CDR3 nucleotides: TGTGCCACCAGCAGAGCTGGCCCAAACGGTGGAAACACCATATATTTT.

This clonotype was recorded only once. DNA for the CDR3: TGTGCTAGTGGTTCTACGGGGACCCCAGATACGCAGTATTTT. Amino acid sequence: CASGSTGTPDTQYF. V and J are TRBV12-5 and TRBJ2-3; D could derive from TRBD1 or TRBD2 (5 bases each). CDR1 and CDR2 from the germline V gene are LGHNT and FRNRAP. V shed 4 bases and J shed 4 bases, with 12 bases lying between them. This CDR3 contains 14 residues.

This clonotype was seen only a few times. The rearrangement links TRBV4-1 to TRBJ1-6; no clear D gene. Trimming left V 0 bases short and J 5 bases short, with 5 bases between. CDR1 is MGHRA, CDR2 YSYEKL, per germline. The CDR3 spans 14 residues. The CDR3 DNA reads TGCGCCAGCAGCCAAGAAGTCCATAATTCACCCCTCCACTTT. Protein product: CASSQEVHNSPLHF.

This clonotype came up a few times. The rearrangement links TRBV7-9 to TRBJ1-1; D unclear. V was clipped by 2 bases and J by 1 base, with 11 bases between them. This CDR3 has 15 residues. Germline V gene lookup returns CDR1 SEHNR and CDR2 FQNEAQ (reference sequence). The CDR3 bases are TGTGCCAGCAGCTTAATTTCCTCGGGGAACACTGAAGCTTTCTTT. This codes for CASSLISSGNTEAFF.

In its sample, this clonotype was seen a few times. The chain links TRBV20-1 to TRBJ2-7; 7 nucleotides line up with TRBD1. CDR3 length equals 15 residues. V was pared by 0 bases and J by 1 base, with 6 bases of the junction left unmatched. CDR1 DFQATT and CDR2 SNEGSKA come from the germline V gene (reference sequence). The CDR3 DNA reads TGCAGTGCTAGAGATCAAGGGGGCGGTTCCTACGAGCAGTACTTC. Translating it yields CSARDQGGGSYEQYF.

The chain couples TRBV6-1 to TRBJ2-2, with a weak D call TRBD1 (6 bases). Trimming shortened V by 6 bases and J by 6 bases, and 11 bases separated the two germline ends. Germline CDR1 reads MNHNS; CDR2 reads SASEGT. This CDR3 region has 13 residues. The CDR3 protein is CASSQTGSGELFF. The CDR3 DNA reads as TGTGCCAGCAGCCAGACAGGCTCCGGGGAGCTGTTTTTT.

The gene calls are TRBV6-1 and TRBJ1-1; D is ambiguous. Looked up from germline, CDR1 is MNHNS and CDR2 is SASEGT. V gave up 1 base and J gave up 11 bases, with 14 bases separating them. The length of the CDR3 is 13 residues. This CDR3 is CASSEVDWSGAFF. The DNA of the CDR3 is TGTGCCAGCAGTGAAGTAGACTGGAGCGGGGCTTTCTTT.

This clonotype has more than one count but fewer than ten. V is TRBV4-3 and J is TRBJ1-5, with D maybe TRBD1 (6 bases). The CDR3 loop spans 16 amino acids. Between the trimmed V and J ends, which lost 0 bases and 5 bases, there was a span of 14 bases. Germline CDR1 reads LGHNA; CDR2 reads YSLEER. The CDR3 DNA sequence: TGCGCCAGCAGCCAAGATTGGGGGGGGCTATATCAGCCCCAGCATTTT. Protein: CASSQDWGGLYQPQHF.

This rearrangement joins TRBV5-1 to TRBJ2-5, with TRBD2 identical over 9 bases. V lost 0 bases, J lost 3 bases, and 6 bases stayed unmatched. CDR3 size: 16 residues. The germline V gene encodes CDR1 SGHRS and CDR2 YFSETQ. The CDR3 region has the DNA TGCGCCAGCAGCTTGGAGGGACTAGCACCTGAAGAGACCCAGTACTTC. Translating it yields CASSLEGLAPEETQYF.

The chain carries TRBV28 and TRBJ2-3, with 8 bases lining up with TRBD1. The CDR3 totals 14 residues. The V segment lost 7 bases and the J segment 5 bases; nucleotides outside the gene matches: 8. Germline V gives CDR1 MDHEN, CDR2 SYDVKM. CDR3 sequence: CASMQGARVDTQYF. In DNA, the CDR3 is TGTGCCAGCATGCAGGGGGCAAGAGTAGATACGCAGTATTTT.

In this sample, this clonotype turned up a few times. This rearrangement joins TRBV7-2 to TRBJ2-3; D is perhaps TRBD2 (7 bases). V shed 2 bases and J shed 5 bases, with 14 bases lying between them. Germline lookup yields CDR1 SGHTA and CDR2 FQGNSA. The CDR3 is 15 amino acids. This CDR3 reads CASSLSGGGRDTQYF. The CDR3 DNA is TGTGCCAGCAGCTTAAGTGGGGGGGGCCGAGATACGCAGTATTTT.

The rearrangement joins TRBV12-3 or TRBV12-4 to TRBJ1-5, with D possibly matching TRBD1 (5 bases). Between the trimmed V and J ends, which lost 0 bases and 7 bases, there was a span of 13 bases. CDR3 length equals 15 residues. CDR3: CASSLAAGSSQPQHF. As DNA, the CDR3 is TGTGCCAGCAGTTTAGCGGCAGGGAGTTCGCAGCCCCAGCATTTT.

In its sample, this clonotype was seen a few times. This sequence joins TRBV13 and TRBJ2-7; D is undetermined. V was trimmed by 4 bases and J by 5 bases, leaving 6 bases between them. Germline assignment: CDR1 PRHDT and CDR2 FYEKMQ (reference sequence). This CDR3 has 11 residues. CDR3 loop: CASSSTDEQYF. As DNA, the CDR3 is TGTGCCAGCAGCTCCACAGACGAGCAGTACTTC.

The table lists this clonotype with a few counts. This rearrangement joins TRBV5-4 to TRBJ2-7, with 7 bases fitting TRBD1. The CDR3 contains 14 residues. Per the germline V gene, CDR1 is SGHNT and CDR2 is YYREEE (reference sequence). With V trimmed by 3 bases and J by 7 bases, 10 bases remained unmatched. The CDR3, as DNA: TGTGCCAGCAGCTGGGACAGTGCACCAAAAGAGCAGTACGTC. Translation: CASSWDSAPKEQYV.